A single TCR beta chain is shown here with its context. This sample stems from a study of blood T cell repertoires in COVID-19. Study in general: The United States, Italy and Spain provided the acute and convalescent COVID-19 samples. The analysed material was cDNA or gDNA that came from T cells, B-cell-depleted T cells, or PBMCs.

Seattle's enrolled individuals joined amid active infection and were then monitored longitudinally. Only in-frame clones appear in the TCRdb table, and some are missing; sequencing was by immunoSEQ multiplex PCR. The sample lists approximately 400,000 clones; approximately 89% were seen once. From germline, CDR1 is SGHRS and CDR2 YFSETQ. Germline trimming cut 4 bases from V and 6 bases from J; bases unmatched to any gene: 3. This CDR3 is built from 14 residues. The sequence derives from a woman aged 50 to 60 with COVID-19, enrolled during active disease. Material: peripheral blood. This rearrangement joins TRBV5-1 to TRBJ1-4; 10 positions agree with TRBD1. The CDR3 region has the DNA TGCGCCAGCAGCCTCGGGACAGGGGATGAAAAACTGTTTTTT. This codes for CASSLGTGDEKLFF.